The following is a T cell receptor (beta chain) sequence with its context. The sample holds many counts of this clone. Its antigen remains unidentified. No base quality values were provided; no much bigger clone lies one nucleotide off. As encoded in the germline V gene, CDR1 is LGHNA while CDR2 is YSLEER. V loses 0 bases of germline sequence and J loses 0 bases, and the interval between the two ends is 9 bases. From the cysteine up to the phenylalanine, the CDR3 has a length of 16 residues. Only the CDR3 part of the read is kept: 48 bases, read in frame from the first base. This sample is part of a study of shared clonotypes between healthy human individuals (TCRdb year 2020). With respect to the entire study: Two women and three men aged 18 to 49 years were included in the cohort. For each donor, three plates each were used for CD4 naive and CD4 memory, two plates were used for CD8 naive, and one plate was used for CD8 memory. Different laboratories and diverse techniques were used to prepare libraries and sequence TCR repertoires, to increase sequencing depth and limit assay-specific biases. To estimate repertoire size and how much clonotype sharing occurs between individuals, the study deeply sequenced the blood TCR repertoires of several healthy adults. Per donor, leukapheresis produced somewhere between about 0.8 and 9.5 billion PBMCs.

Using the deep immunoSEQ assay, multiplex PCR amplified TCR CDR3 regions from genomic DNA. Genomic DNA extracted from each cell subset was distributed evenly over all wells of several immunoSEQ 96-well plates, and each plate served as one replicate. For sorted subsets, 150 to 250 ng of genomic DNA, equivalent to around 30,000 T cell genomes, went into each replicate PCR. The purified libraries were quantified using a Qubit 3.0 fluorometer, sized with a Bioanalyzer 2100, and then quantified again using the KAPA Library Quantification kit. A separate single-read 150-cycle Illumina NextSeq 550 flow cell was used to sequence each immunoSEQ 96-well plate. The authors processed their data as follows. Because the immunoSEQ output held only junctional sequences and lacked quality scores, the filtering could not match the filtering applied to full-length reads. Sequences were annotated with PyIR, a Python wrapper for IgBLAST v1.9, and V/J genes and CDR3 were assigned using IMGT germline references. Any read was removed if the V/J assignment was weak (E-value above 1e-6), the CDR3 was missing, or the read contained stop codons, out-of-frame junctions, or ambiguous translated residues. V3J clonotypes were defined as sequences sharing the same inferred V gene, J gene, and CDR3 amino acid sequence. The percentage overlap between two repertoires was calculated by dividing the number of shared unique clonotypes by the size of the smaller repertoire. RTK rarefaction, the Chao1 estimator, and Recon v2.1 estimates of unobserved clonotypes were used to assess repertoire richness. OLGA was used to compute generation probabilities for all TCRbeta clonotypes that the gDNA method yielded from several donors. Here the immuneACCESS table is served through TCRdb, limited to in-frame sequences with V and J called. Missing clones are a known gap in these copies; in checked studies unresolved V genes cover under half, and the rest lacks a known reason. Clonal size and the V and J genes are those of that table, whereas D and trimming came from the DNA. This sample is represented by around 690,000 clones; about nine tenths of them were singletons. Together, the top ten hold 34% of the sample.

Donors were healthy HIV-negative adults with no recently reported acute infections or vaccinations. Only Caucasian adults living in Nashville, Tennessee, USA were represented among the donors. The CD8 memory samples were a combination of magnetically selected CD45RO+ cells and CCR7-negative CD45RA+ effector memory (TemRA) cells. Blood was collected by leukapheresis, and PBMCs were isolated by Ficoll-Histopaque density gradient centrifugation and then cryopreserved in liquid nitrogen vapor phase. Analytical flow cytometry was used to check the purity and quantity of each magnetically sorted T cell population. Genomic DNA was isolated from each sorted fraction and quantified by UV absorbance on a Nanodrop 2000c. The full study reports these points: Only blood was sampled, and tissue TCR repertoires likely differ from those in blood. Across a handful of donors, approximately 5% of naive CD4, 3.5% of naive CD8, roughly 2.2% of memory CD4, and roughly 0.4% of memory CD8 clonotypes were shared. Higher generation probabilities were observed for clonotypes shared by all four sorted-subset donors than for non-shared clonotypes. Naive subsets generally had larger estimated clonotype richness than memory subsets. Even with the large sequencing depth, rarefaction of the sorted-subset datasets indicated that sequencing was incomplete. The genetic and exposure-history diversity represented was limited by the small number of donors. Pairwise subsampling indicated that sequencing depth was expected to affect the degree of clonotype sharing among donors.

The chain uses TRBV4-3 and TRBJ1-3, with the D gene not clear enough to name. Sequences were obtained from memory CD8+ T cells from PBMCs. Interpreted using the paper, the cell subset or site label stands for: CD45RO+ cells pooled with CCR7-negative TemRA cells. This TCR was sampled from a young man in good health. Some clones in this sample may be carry-over from other donors' samples. In nucleotide form, the sequence is TGCGCCAGCAGCCAAGATGCCGGTAGCTCTGGAAACACCATATATTTT. This encodes CASSQDAGSSGNTIYF.